The next 18 T cell receptor beta chains were all read from a single sample in a study of CD8 T cells in ankylosing spondylitis. Antigens of these TCRs are unknown. One entry per CDR3 protein results from TCRdb running MiXCR on the 5' RACE reads. The repertoire holds roughly 440,000 distinct CDR3 sequences, with approximately 17% as singletons. Overall study findings and caveats: The study identified a TCR beta motif of several highly homologous variants that appeared characteristic of ankylosing spondylitis blood.

Sequencing was carried out using blood, either unsorted or a sorted T cell fraction (not recorded which). These receptors were collected from a male donor with ankylosing spondylitis.

This rearrangement joins TRBV9 to TRBJ2-2, with 12 bases identical to TRBD2. With V trimmed by 3 bases and J by 4 bases, 7 bases remained unmatched. CDR3 length: 17 residues. The germline CDR1 and CDR2 sequences are SGDLS and YYNGEE. The DNA for the CDR3 is TGTGCCAGCAGCGCTCTAGCGGGGGGGCCGGGCACCGGGGAGCTGTTTTTT. This translates into CASSALAGGPGTGELFF.

The chain links TRBV20-1 to TRBJ2-7; D unclear. This CDR3 spans 14 amino acids. From germline, CDR1 is DFQATT and CDR2 SNEGSKA (reference sequence). V lost 3 bases and J lost 8, with 20 bases in between. The CDR3 spells CSASGSDLMVKQYF. DNA of the CDR3: TGCAGTGCTAGCGGGTCAGATTTGATGGTGAAGCAGTACTTC.

V is TRBV20-1 and J is TRBJ2-7, with D hard to call. V dropped 5 bases and J dropped 2 bases, with 7 bases sitting between them. The CDR3 spans 11 residues. CDR1 DFQATT and CDR2 SNEGSKA come from the germline V gene (reference sequence). This chain's CDR3 is CSARPPYEQYF. The DNA of the CDR3 is TGCAGTGCTCGCCCCCCCTACGAGCAGTACTTC.

The chain carries TRBV6-5 and TRBJ1-2; the D is unclear. Germline lookup yields CDR1 MNHEY and CDR2 SVGAGI. The germline V and J ends were trimmed by 2 bases and 5 bases, with 12 bases remaining between them. The CDR3 has 14 residues. The CDR3 loop reads CASSYPTTGYGYTF. The DNA for the CDR3 is TGTGCCAGCAGTTACCCTACAACCGGATATGGCTACACCTTC.

This clonotype was recorded a few times. The chain uses TRBV6-2 or TRBV6-3 and TRBJ1-2; D is possibly TRBD1 (5 bases). V lost 0 bases to trimming and J lost 8 bases, with 13 bases between them. CDR1 and CDR2 (germline): MNHEY, SVGEGT. This CDR3 spans 14 amino acids. The CDR3 is CASSYSRQGYGYTF. The CDR3 DNA reads as TGTGCCAGCAGTTACTCGCGCCAGGGATACGGCTACACCTTC.

This chain links TRBV10-3 with TRBJ2-7, with 9 bases fitting TRBD1. The CDR3 consists of 16 residues. CDR1 and CDR2 from the germline V gene are ENHRY and SYGVKD. Trimming at V came to 3 bases and at J to 3 bases, leaving 9 bases not matched to a gene. The CDR3 coding sequence is TGTGCCATCAGTGACCGGACAGGGGTCACCTTCTACGAGCAGTACTTC. It specifies CAISDRTGVTFYEQYF.

This clonotype was seen more than once but under ten times. DNA of the CDR3: TGCGCCAGCAGCTTCCGCAGGGGTGCGGAGACCCAGTACTTC. Protein sequence: CASSFRRGAETQYF. The chain is built from TRBV5-1 and TRBJ2-5, with D possibly matching TRBD1 (6 bases). The CDR3 is made up of 14 amino acids. CDR1 is SGHRS, CDR2 YFSETQ, per germline. Trimming took off 2 bases at V and 5 bases at J, with 13 bases between the two ends.

The chain joins TRBV29-1 to TRBJ2-7; D may correspond to TRBD1 or TRBD2 (5 bases each). The CDR3 runs to 16 residues. Trimming stripped 1 base from V and 3 bases from J, with 19 bases between. From germline, CDR1 is SQVTM and CDR2 ANQGSEA. Here the CDR3 DNA reads TGCAGCGTTGAAGGGGGCCGCGCGAGCGGTGACTACGAGCAGTACTTC. It codes for CSVEGGRASGDYEQYF.

This clonotype was picked up a small number of times. The chain links TRBV14 to TRBJ1-1, with D possibly TRBD1 on 5 matching bases. Germline CDR1 and CDR2: SGHDN and FVKESK. Trimming shortened V by 4 bases and J by 3 bases, and 18 bases separated the two germline ends. This CDR3 region has 16 residues. The DNA of the CDR3 is TGTGCCAGCAGCCCCCGACAGAGTAAAGGGGACACTGAAGCTTTCTTT. It yields the protein CASSPRQSKGDTEAFF.

The rearrangement joins TRBV4-2 to TRBJ2-7; D is possibly TRBD2 (5 bases). Germline V gene sequence: CDR1 LGHNA, CDR2 YNFKEQ. The V end lost 3 bases, the J end lost 2 bases, and 8 bases lay between the germline ends. The CDR3 has 13 residues. The CDR3 sequence: CASSQAGTYEQYF. In DNA, the CDR3 is TGTGCCAGCAGCCAGGCCGGGACCTACGAGCAGTACTTC.

The chain is built from TRBV18 and TRBJ2-1; the match to TRBD2 covers 10 bases. V dropped 5 bases and J dropped 4; count of bases not matched to a gene: 14. Germline CDR1 and CDR2: KGHSH and LQKENI. CDR3 length: 18 amino acids. CDR3 sequence: CASSETTPGLAIYNEQFF. The CDR3 coding sequence is TGTGCCAGCTCAGAGACTACACCGGGACTAGCGATATACAATGAGCAGTTCTTC.

The rearrangement links TRBV7-3 to TRBJ2-1, with D possibly being TRBD1 (6 bases). There are 13 residues in the CDR3. Germline CDR1 is SGHTA and CDR2 is FQGTGA. Trimming shortened V by 4 bases and J by 6 bases, and 10 bases separated the two germline ends. This CDR3 reads CASSSTGGNEQFF. The CDR3, as DNA: TGTGCCAGCAGCTCGACAGGCGGCAATGAGCAGTTCTTC.

The chain couples TRBV27 to TRBJ2-2; no clear D. V lost 6 bases, J lost 4 bases, and 12 bases lay in between. The CDR3 is 14 residues long. Germline-derived CDR1 and CDR2 are MNHEY and SMNVEV (reference sequence). The CDR3 nucleotides read TGTGCCAGCAGAGGGCACCTGATCACCGGGGAGCTGTTTTTT. It encodes CASRGHLITGELFF.

V is TRBV25-1 and J is TRBJ2-1; D ambiguous. V was shortened by 2 bases and J by 0 bases, with 11 bases between the two germline ends. Germline values: CDR1 MGHDK, CDR2 SYGVNS. CDR3 length: 16 residues. CDR3 sequence: CASSEVRARSYNEQFF. The CDR3 DNA is TGTGCCAGCAGTGAAGTACGGGCCCGCTCCTACAATGAGCAGTTCTTC.

The rearrangement joins TRBV6-1 to TRBJ1-1; the D is unclear. Deletions cut 6 bases from V and 5 bases from J, with 16 bases between. Germline lookup yields CDR1 MNHNS and CDR2 SASEGT. The CDR3 has 14 residues. CDR3 protein: CASSRGREGTEAFF. CDR3 bases: TGTGCCAGCAGCCGAGGACGGGAGGGTACTGAAGCTTTCTTT.

V usage is TRBV18 and J usage is TRBJ2-7, with 8 bases lining up with TRBD1. V shed 3 bases and J 1 base; nucleotides not matched to a gene: 5. The CDR3 covers 15 residues. Germline values: CDR1 KGHSH, CDR2 LQKENI. Written as DNA, the CDR3 is TGTGCCAGCTCACCGGGACAGGCTGGATCCTACGAGCAGTACTTC. This encodes CASSPGQAGSYEQYF. The whole variable domain, filled in from reference TRBV18 and TRBJ2-7, reads NAGVMQNPRHLVRRRGQEARLRCSPMKGHSHVYWYRQLPEEGLKFMVYLQKENIIDESGMPKERFSAEFPKEGPSILRIQQVVRGDSAAYFCASSPGQAGSYEQYFGPGTRLTVT.

The chain links TRBV3-1 to TRBJ2-5; 12 bases agree with TRBD2. Germline V gene data show CDR1 as LGHDT and CDR2 as YNNKEL (reference sequence). The CDR3 loop spans 15 amino acids. V shed 6 bases and J 9 bases; nucleotides not matched to a gene: 11. As DNA, the CDR3 is TGTGCCAGCAGGGACCTAGCGGGGGGGTCCATGGCCCAGTACTTC. The encoded protein is CASRDLAGGSMAQYF.

This clonotype was found a few times. V usage is TRBV6-1 and J usage is TRBJ2-5; 14 nucleotides line up with TRBD2. Germline V gene sequence: CDR1 MNHNS, CDR2 SASEGT. Trimming removed 7 bases from V and 3 bases from J; junction bases left unmatched: 7. This CDR3 is built from 16 residues. CDR3 sequence reads: CASTPRTSGRKETQYF. In nucleotides, the CDR3 is TGTGCCAGCACCCCCCGGACTAGCGGGAGGAAAGAGACCCAGTACTTC.